These 14 T cell receptor beta chains share one sample of origin, sequenced in a study of response to subunit inactivated influenza vaccine. TCRdb itself ran the RT-PCR reads through MiXCR, one entry per CDR3 protein. The sample yields around 850,000 distinct CDR3 sequences, less than 20% seen once. The sequenced sample was PBMCs from blood, obtained 5 to 6 days after vaccination. These receptors came from a man aged 45 to 65 who received an inactivated influenza vaccine.

This clonotype was seen a few times. The chain recombines TRBV7-2 with TRBJ2-2, with D unclear. The V end lost 5 bases, the J end lost 0 bases, and 10 bases lay between the germline ends. This CDR3 spans 15 amino acids. Germline-derived CDR1 and CDR2 are SGHTA and FQGNSA. CDR3: CASSNQPANTGELFF. The DNA for the CDR3 is TGTGCCAGCAGCAACCAACCCGCGAACACCGGGGAGCTGTTTTTT.

This chain connects TRBV20-1 to TRBJ1-2, with D perhaps matching TRBD1 (5 bases). Germline CDR1 reads DFQATT; CDR2 reads SNEGSKA (reference sequence). Trimming stripped 0 bases from V and 8 bases from J, with 16 bases between. The CDR3 has 14 residues. In DNA form, the CDR3 reads TGCAGTGCTAGAGATTCACGGGGACCTAGAGGCTACACCTTC. Translated: CSARDSRGPRGYTF.

This clonotype was picked up a small number of times. The chain employs TRBV15 and TRBJ2-1; TRBD1 aligns across 8 bases. Germline V gene sequence: CDR1 LNHNV, CDR2 YYDKDF (reference sequence). CDR3 size: 17 residues. The J segment lost 0 bases and the V segment lost 8 bases, leaving 12 bases of the junction unmatched. The CDR3 sequence is CATGTGLIMSSYNEQFF. The CDR3 region has the DNA TGTGCCACCGGGACAGGCCTAATCATGAGCTCCTACAATGAGCAGTTCTTC.

V and J are TRBV7-9 and TRBJ1-4; D unclear. CDR3 length: 15 amino acids. Trimming pared 1 base from V and 8 bases from J, leaving 14 bases between. Looked up from germline, CDR1 is SEHNR and CDR2 is FQNEAQ (reference sequence). CDR3 protein: CASSLVPETGEKLFF. The CDR3 DNA is TGTGCCAGCAGCTTAGTTCCAGAAACGGGGGAAAAACTGTTTTTT.

The gene calls are TRBV5-4 and TRBJ2-2; weak D call: TRBD2 (6 bases). Germline CDR1 and CDR2: SGHNT and YYREEE (reference sequence). The CDR3 is 16 amino acids. V was shortened by 3 bases and J by 0 bases, with 12 bases between the two germline ends. CDR3 residues: CASSSGAGANTGELFF. CDR3 DNA sequence: TGTGCCAGCAGCTCAGGAGCGGGCGCGAACACCGGGGAGCTGTTTTTT.

The rearrangement links TRBV20-1 to TRBJ2-5; D call uncertain. The CDR3 has 15 residues. V lost 0 bases and J 1 base, leaving 12 bases between the germline ends. Germline values: CDR1 DFQATT, CDR2 SNEGSKA (reference sequence). DNA for the CDR3: TGCAGTGCTAGAGAGAGGAAACGGTCCCAAGAGACCCAGTACTTC. It codes for CSARERKRSQETQYF.

This clonotype occurred many times. CDR3 loop: CSVEPAANTGELFF. The CDR3 DNA sequence: TGCAGCGTTGAACCAGCGGCGAACACCGGGGAGCTGTTTTTT. The genes are TRBV29-1 and TRBJ2-2; maybe TRBD2 (5 bases). The CDR3 has 14 amino acids. V lost 2 bases to trimming and J lost 0 bases, with 7 bases between them. Germline V gives CDR1 SQVTM, CDR2 ANQGSEA.

Of note for this clonotype: Given the absence of the conserved phenylalanine or tryptophan at the CDR3 end, a read error is likely. The rearrangement links TRBV7-9 to TRBJ1-1; D is unresolved. The CDR3 length is 13 residues. Germline V gives CDR1 SEHNR, CDR2 FQNEAQ (reference sequence). V gave up 6 bases and J gave up 1 base, with 9 bases separating them. The CDR3 nucleotides read TGTGCCAGCAGATTCCCTGGGAACACTGAAGCTTTCCTT. This codes for CASRFPGNTEAFL.

This clonotype occurred a few times. The chain employs TRBV20-1 and TRBJ2-1, with 7 bases that match TRBD2. The CDR3 extends over 12 amino acids. In germline, CDR1 is DFQATT, CDR2 SNEGSKA (reference sequence). The CDR3 region is CSPFAGVNEQFF. The CDR3, as DNA: TGCAGCCCCTTTGCGGGAGTCAATGAGCAGTTCTTC.

Only a few counts were recorded for this clonotype. The genes are TRBV11-2 and TRBJ2-1; D unclear. Germline V gene data show CDR1 as SGHAT and CDR2 as FQNNGV. Trimming removed 7 bases from V and 0 bases from J, with 13 bases in between. This CDR3 is 15 amino acids long. The CDR3 reads CASNRAPSSYNEQFF. The CDR3 DNA is TGTGCCAGCAATCGGGCCCCAAGCTCCTACAATGAGCAGTTCTTC.

This clonotype was seen more than once but under ten times. J is TRBJ2-3 and V is TRBV27; D uncertain. Looked up from germline, CDR1 is MNHEY and CDR2 is SMNVEV (reference sequence). V lost 5 bases and J 5 bases, leaving 11 bases between the germline ends. CDR3 length equals 13 residues. The CDR3 reads CASSTGVGDTQYF. The CDR3 DNA is TGTGCCAGCAGTACGGGTGTCGGAGATACGCAGTATTTT.

The genes are TRBV6-1 and TRBJ2-3, with D unresolved. CDR1 and CDR2 from the germline V gene are MNHNS and SASEGT. V was clipped by 4 bases and J by 0 bases, with 8 bases between them. The CDR3 runs 14 residues. The CDR3 reads CASSVDPSTDTQYF. Here the CDR3 DNA reads TGTGCCAGCAGTGTAGACCCAAGCACAGATACGCAGTATTTT.

The chain employs TRBV29-1 and TRBJ2-7, with TRBD1 matching 11 bases. This CDR3 contains 13 residues. V lost 4 bases to trimming and J lost 6 bases; unmatched junction nucleotides: 5. CDR1 and CDR2 from the germline V gene are SQVTM and ANQGSEA. CDR3 protein: CSVGGQGAIEQYF. In DNA form, the CDR3 reads TGCAGCGTTGGAGGACAGGGGGCAATCGAGCAGTACTTC.

This clonotype was recorded a few times. V and J are TRBV7-9 and TRBJ2-5; D uncertain. V was cut by 5 bases and J by 1 base, with 14 bases left in between. The CDR3 contains 15 residues. CDR1 and CDR2 (germline): SEHNR, FQNEAQ (reference sequence). The CDR3 DNA reads TGTGCCAGCAGCACCCAGTTCGTGAGCCAAGAGACCCAGTACTTC. Translated: CASSTQFVSQETQYF.